Here is one T cell receptor (beta chain) with its context. The antigen remains unidentified. This specimen belongs to a study of graft-versus-host responses after intestinal transplantation. Study information: Isolated intestinal, liver-intestinal, or multivisceral transplants had been given to the recipients. Tacrolimus plus steroids were given to all recipients for roughly three years, preceded by anti-thymocyte globulin induction. Study findings and constraints: Recipient bone marrow held GvH clones, some seen earlier in ileum or blood. The presence of high graft-versus-host to host-versus-graft clonal ratios in allografts characterized patients with graft-donor T cell macrochimerism.

The CDR3 is 16 amino acids. The V and J ends lost 6 bases and 2 bases, in that order; junction bases with no gene match: 6. Per the germline V gene, CDR1 is LNHDA and CDR2 is SQIVND (reference sequence). Method: immunoSEQ multiplex PCR; TCRdb's copy keeps in-frame clones and lacks some. There are tens of thousands of clones in the sample; roughly 91% occur only once, and nearly 0.1% lies in the top ten. Material: unstimulated CD4+ T cells sorted from spleen or lymph node cells, obtained before intestinal transplant. The chain combines TRBV19 with TRBJ2-3; 12 positions match TRBD2. The source is a human donor who received an intestinal transplant. CDR3 region: CASSSSGGAFTDTQYF. CDR3 nucleotide sequence: TGTGCCAGTAGCTCTAGCGGGGGGGCCTTCACAGATACGCAGTATTTT.